A selection of T cell receptor beta chains follows, all from one sample in a study of blood T cell repertoires in COVID-19. Measured with immunoSEQ multiplex PCR; TCRdb has only the in-frame clones, and not every one. The table records approximately 260,000 clones, roughly 87% of them present only once. The sample was PBMCs or T cells enriched from blood (not recorded which). Source of these receptors: a woman in her twenties or thirties with acute COVID-19. Both conserved end residues are part of each CDR3. Not all rows give a size; the values are once, few, many and, for expanded clones, a class.

size | V | CDR3
once | TRBV7-3 | CASGAAYNSPLHF
- | TRBV2 | CASSAWEGGFQPQHF
- | TRBV19 | CASSSLRGRGYGYTF
- | TRBV28 | CASSLFQGYYGYTF
- | TRBV28 | CASSPPQGRHGYTF
- | TRBV28 | CASSPSGGTGELFF
once | TRBV7-8 | CASSLAEGGWWPQHF
- | TRBV13 | CASTLGGAPYEQYF
- | TRBV11-1 | CASSPGTAEAFF
- | TRBV28 | CASSLIGTRQEKLFF
- | TRBV19 | CASSTRRDSGYTF
- | TRBV9 | CASSGGANSYNEQFF
- | TRBV14 | CASSQAGTGGRRTEAFF
- | TRBV30 | CAWNMNRESYEQYF
- | TRBV18 | CASSLQWNTEAFF
once | TRBV7-9 | CASSSDRGKETQYF
- | TRBV5-1 | CASSLFPGQAKETQYF
- | TRBV10-3 | CAIRSDSNQPQHF
- | TRBV29-1 | CSVRGSHEQYF
- | TRBV2 | CASSEGRTSGVTDTQYF
- | TRBV5-1 | CASSLAAGDKVQYF
- | TRBV18 | CASSSLAGTQETQYF
- | TRBV29-1 | CSALVGPSGREGEQFF
- | TRBV2 | CASSAGAGGQYF
- | TRBV3-1/TRBV3-2 | CASSQSAAGGRNGYTF
- | TRBV5-4 | CASSFGTGPNTEAFF
- | TRBV30 | CAWSSWTGGYSNQPQHF
- | TRBV28 | CASSLGGREKLFF
- | TRBV19 | CASSITGNQPQHF
- | TRBV5-1 | CASSSLGLAGDGETQYF
- | TRBV18 | CASSPARDRVMYEQYF
- | TRBV3-1/TRBV3-2 | CASSQGHQQETQYF
- | TRBV3-1/TRBV3-2 | CASSQARTENIQYF
- | TRBV4-2 | CASSQEWSLANEQFF
- | TRBV28 | CASSLWGGQGNQPQHF
- | TRBV5-6 | CASSSTGVVYEQYF
- | TRBV4-2 | CASSQRGGSNTGELFF
- | TRBV5-1 | CASSLGTSGRALVTDTQYF
- | TRBV20-1 | CSASTGSASGANVLTF
- | TRBV27 | CASSTSVVVDTQYF
- | TRBV28 | CASFGTGDYGYTF
once | TRBV12-3/TRBV12-4 | CASSGASSTIYF
- | TRBV28 | CASSLPSYEQYF
once | TRBV7-8 | CASSLAGRTNEKLFF
- | TRBV7-3 | CASSPQGLNEQFF
- | TRBV16 | CASSQGAQNQPQHF
- | TRBV30 | CAWSVLGANSPLHF
- | TRBV10-3 | CAISPGGQTQYF
- | TRBV3-1/TRBV3-2 | CASSQDLRVNIQYF
- | TRBV4-1 | CASSQFHRTSANYEQYF
- | TRBV7-8 | CASSGGRGGTTYEQYF
few | TRBV7-9 | CASSFDFYGYTF
- | TRBV5-6 | CASSAGTSGRAWAYEQYF
- | TRBV30 | CAWTPEGFATNEKLFF
- | TRBV19 | CASSIVQGAFNQPQHF
few | TRBV9 | CASSVGFGGVDSPLHF
- | TRBV30 | CAHRQGRGEKLFF
- | TRBV7-9 | CASSPTGPVNEKLFF
- | TRBV19 | CASSIDTGNGELFF
- | TRBV19 | CASSIEGEVAFYEQYF